This T cell receptor (beta chain) was sequenced for a study of spatial heterogeneity in lung cancer. Findings and limits, study-wide: The number of expanded tumor alpha and beta chains correlated with mutation number.

V gave up 1 base and J gave up 3 bases, with 16 bases separating them. This CDR3 region has 15 residues. CDR1 and CDR2 from the germline V gene are DFQATT and SNEGSKA (reference sequence). Time point described: sample taken at primary tumor resection. There are many counts of this clonotype. Its target is not known. Individually, TCR cDNA molecules were each labelled with a unique molecular identifier. TCRdb reprocessed the 5' RACE reads via MiXCR and lists one record per CDR3 protein. The table records tens of thousands of distinct CDR3 sequences, 15% to 20% of them present only once. The genes are TRBV20-1 and TRBJ2-7; D is tentatively TRBD1 or TRBD2 (6 bases each). The TCR originated in a female donor with early-stage non-small cell lung cancer. The sample here was lung tumor tissue, taken at surgery. In nucleotides, the CDR3 is TGCAGTGCTAGAGGCGTAAGGGGGGCGGGCTACGAGCAGTACTTC. Its translation is CSARGVRGAGYEQYF.